These 22 T cell receptor beta chains share one sample of origin, sequenced in a study of OX40 agonist ivuxolimab in advanced cancers. The table came from immunoSEQ multiplex PCR; TCRdb's copy has only in-frame clones and leaves some out. The repertoire consists of about 27,000 clones, with less than 90% occurring once and the leading ten covering 25% to 35%. The material sequenced was CD4+ or CD8+ T cells sorted from blood, taken in a trial of the OX40 agonist ivuxolimab. The receptor source for this set is an adult with an advanced solid tumor such as melanoma, head and neck, liver or kidney cancer.

The table lists this clone with a count of one. V gene TRBV9 combines with J gene TRBJ2-3, with D perhaps matching TRBD2 (7 bases). The CDR3 contains 15 residues. In germline, CDR1 is SGDLS, CDR2 YYNGEE. V was cut by 0 bases and J by 2 bases, with 10 bases left in between. CDR3 residues: CASSVGGGLTDTQYF. CDR3 bases: TGTGCCAGCAGCGTAGGGGGGGGCCTCACAGATACGCAGTATTTT.

V and J are TRBV6-4 and TRBJ2-1; D remains ambiguous. The V gene lost 2 bases and the J gene lost 2 bases, with 7 bases spanning the gap. Germline CDR1 and CDR2: MRHNA and SNTAGT. CDR3 size: 14 residues. Written as DNA, the CDR3 is TGTGCCAGCAGTGACAATAACCCCTACAATGAGCAGTTCTTC. Translating gives CASSDNNPYNEQFF.

The chain has TRBV28 and TRBJ1-1, with 10 nucleotides matching TRBD1. The CDR3 has 17 amino acids. The ends lost 2 bases at V and 0 bases at J; junction bases unmatched: 6. From germline, CDR1 is MDHEN and CDR2 SYDVKM. The CDR3: CASSLRTGGIVNTEAFF. The CDR3 DNA reads as TGTGCCAGCAGTTTAAGGACAGGGGGTATTGTGAACACTGAAGCTTTCTTT.

V and J are TRBV18 and TRBJ1-2, with 8 nucleotides matching TRBD1. Germline CDR1 is KGHSH and CDR2 is LQKENI. The CDR3 sequence is 14 residues long. Germline trimming cut 3 bases from V and 6 bases from J; bases unmatched to any gene: 6. The CDR3, as DNA: TGTGCCAGCTCACCTCCAGAACAGGGGGATGGCTACACCTTC. Its translation is CASSPPEQGDGYTF. The whole variable domain, filled in from reference TRBV18 and TRBJ1-2, reads NAGVMQNPRHLVRRRGQEARLRCSPMKGHSHVYWYRQLPEEGLKFMVYLQKENIIDESGMPKERFSAEFPKEGPSILRIQQVVRGDSAAYFCASSPPEQGDGYTFGSGTRLTVV.

This clone was seen a single time. The rearrangement joins TRBV7-9 to TRBJ2-7; the D gene is possibly TRBD1 (5 bases). Germline V gene sequence: CDR1 SEHNR, CDR2 FQNEAQ (reference sequence). V was shortened by 3 bases and J by 3 bases, with 12 bases between the two germline ends. The CDR3 length is 14 residues. The CDR3 region is CASSFGASLYEQYF. CDR3 DNA sequence: TGTGCCAGCAGCTTTGGGGCCAGCCTCTACGAGCAGTACTTC.

This clone was recorded once. The chain links TRBV7-9 to TRBJ2-1; D remains unclear. Germline V CDR1 and CDR2: SEHNR, FQNEAQ (reference sequence). The CDR3 is 13 amino acids. V was trimmed by 1 base and J by 8 bases, leaving 9 bases between them. The CDR3 DNA follows: TGTGCCAGCAGCTTAGTGGTAAGGGATGAGCAGTTCTTC. This gives the protein CASSLVVRDEQFF.

The chain recombines TRBV18 with TRBJ2-7; perhaps TRBD1 as D (5 bases). V gave up 6 bases and J gave up 5 bases, with 17 bases separating them. CDR1 is KGHSH and CDR2 is LQKENI in the germline V gene. The CDR3 totals 14 residues. The chain's CDR3 is CASSPTTEVNEQYF. The CDR3 region has the DNA TGTGCCAGCTCCCCAACGACAGAGGTGAACGAGCAGTACTTC.

The V and J genes are TRBV6-5 and TRBJ1-2; D unresolved. Trimming left V 3 bases short and J 3 bases short, with 8 bases between. The germline gives CDR1 MNHEY, CDR2 SVGAGI. This CDR3 spans 13 amino acids. CDR3 in DNA: TGTGCCAGCAGTTATTCCGGAGACTATGGCTACACCTTC. Amino acid sequence: CASSYSGDYGYTF.

This clone has only a few counts. The chain combines TRBV2 with TRBJ2-7; the match to TRBD2 covers 9 bases. Germline V gene lookup returns CDR1 SNHLY and CDR2 FYNNEI. CDR3 length: 15 residues. The junction had 5 bases not matched to a gene; V was cut back by 2 bases and J by 3 bases. CDR3 coding DNA: TGTGCCAGCAGTGAACCCCCTAGCGGGGACTACGAGCAGTACTTC. It translates to CASSEPPSGDYEQYF.

The V gene is TRBV11-3, the J gene TRBJ2-1, with D perhaps matching TRBD1 (6 bases). CDR1 is SGHNT, CDR2 YENEEA, per germline. The CDR3 totals 15 residues. V lost 5 bases, J lost 8 bases, and 19 bases lay in between. CDR3 nucleotides: TGTGCCAGCAGCGCACAGGGTCTGAGTCTCGATGAGCAGTTCTTC. Translated: CASSAQGLSLDEQFF. Filled out from reference TRBV11-3 and TRBJ2-1, the complete variable domain reads EAGVVQSPRYKIIEKKQPVAFWCNPISGHNTLYWYLQNLGQGPELLIRYENEEAVDDSQLPKDRFSAERLKGVDSTLKIQPAELGDSAVYLCASSAQGLSLDEQFFGPGTRLTVL.

The J gene is TRBJ1-5, the V gene TRBV28; no reliable D call. Trimming shortened V by 8 bases and J by 3 bases, and 14 bases separated the two germline ends. This CDR3 has 14 amino acids. CDR1 is MDHEN, CDR2 SYDVKM, per germline. CDR3 in DNA: TGTGCCAGCCCCTCCGTGCGGAACAATCAGCCCCAGCATTTT. This sequence encodes CASPSVRNNQPQHF.

There are a few counts of this clone. The chain couples TRBV18 to TRBJ1-5; 7 nucleotides line up with TRBD1. Germline assignment: CDR1 KGHSH and CDR2 LQKENI. J lost 7 bases, V lost 3 bases, and 9 bases had no gene match. This CDR3 has 15 amino acids. In nucleotides, the CDR3 is TGTGCCAGCTCACCGTTGACAGGGTGGGAGCAGCCCCAGCATTTT. Its protein product is CASSPLTGWEQPQHF.

This chain links TRBV5-1 with TRBJ1-2; no definite D call. This CDR3 spans 12 amino acids. V was clipped by 2 bases and J by 7 bases, with 9 bases between them. Germline loops: CDR1 SGHRS, CDR2 YFSETQ. The CDR3 DNA reads as TGCGCCAGCAGCTTACGAGGAATTGGCTACACCTTC. Protein: CASSLRGIGYTF.

The rearrangement joins TRBV28 to TRBJ1-5; no clear D. The germline gives CDR1 MDHEN, CDR2 SYDVKM. The CDR3 is 14 amino acids. Trimming took 5 bases from V and 2 from J, leaving 10 bases between them. The CDR3 DNA follows: TGTGCCAGCAGTCCGATCGAAGGCAATCAGCCCCAGCATTTT. It yields the protein CASSPIEGNQPQHF.

V and J are TRBV30 and TRBJ1-1, with 9 nucleotides matching TRBD1. Looked up from germline, CDR1 is GTSNPN and CDR2 is SVGIG (reference sequence). The J segment lost 3 bases and the V segment lost 3 bases, leaving 11 bases of the junction unmatched. CDR3 length: 16 residues. The CDR3 is CAWRTIGTGLDTEAFF. The CDR3 region has the DNA TGTGCCTGGAGAACCATTGGGACAGGGCTGGACACTGAAGCTTTCTTT.

The rearrangement links TRBV7-6 to TRBJ2-7; tentatively, D is TRBD1 (7 bases). CDR1 and CDR2 (germline): SGHVS, FNYEAQ. This CDR3 comprises 13 residues. Trimming shortened V by 11 bases and J by 0 bases, and 14 bases separated the two germline ends. The CDR3: CAASQGGSYEQYF. The DNA for the CDR3 is TGTGCCGCATCTCAGGGGGGCTCCTACGAGCAGTACTTC.

This chain links TRBV6-5 with TRBJ1-1; TRBD1 agrees at 7 bases. V lost 6 bases and J lost 8; bases outside the gene matches: 9. Germline CDR1 reads MNHEY; CDR2 reads SVGAGI. There are 13 residues in the CDR3. CDR3 sequence reads: CASSHPLTGEAFF. The DNA for the CDR3 is TGTGCCAGCAGCCACCCCTTGACAGGGGAAGCTTTCTTT.

In its sample, this clone was seen once. This rearrangement joins TRBV29-1 to TRBJ2-7; D perhaps matches TRBD2 (7 bases). With 5 bases removed from V and 2 bases from J, the gap between germline ends came to 10 bases. CDR3 length: 12 amino acids. The germline V gene encodes CDR1 SQVTM and CDR2 ANQGSEA. The CDR3 DNA follows: TGCAGCGTTAACGGGGGGCCCTACGAGCAGTACTTC. Translated: CSVNGGPYEQYF.

J is TRBJ2-7 and V is TRBV7-9, with 12 bases identical to TRBD2. The CDR3 spans 14 residues. Germline CDR1 reads SEHNR; CDR2 reads FQNEAQ (reference sequence). J lost 5 bases, V lost 6 bases, and 5 bases had no gene match. CDR3 DNA sequence: TGTGCCAGCAGGTCGACTAGCGGGAGTAACGAGCAGTACTTC. Translation: CASRSTSGSNEQYF.

The chain links TRBV27 to TRBJ1-1, with a tentative D call TRBD1 (5 bases). Germline CDR1 MNHEY, CDR2 SMNVEV (reference sequence). Trimming cost V 2 bases and J 5 bases, with 9 bases left between them. There are 13 residues in the CDR3. In DNA, the CDR3 is TGTGCCAGCAGTTTAGGGGGTAGGACTGAAGCTTTCTTT. Translating gives CASSLGGRTEAFF.

The chain combines TRBV27 with TRBJ2-1, with 10 nucleotides matching TRBD2. From germline, CDR1 is MNHEY and CDR2 SMNVEV (reference sequence). This CDR3 spans 15 amino acids. The V gene end was trimmed by 6 bases and the J gene end by 9 bases; junction bases not matched to a gene: 11. The CDR3 reads CASSIAGGHIFEQFF. DNA of the CDR3: TGTGCCAGCAGCATAGCGGGGGGCCATATCTTTGAGCAGTTCTTC.

This sequence joins TRBV11-3 and TRBJ2-1; 7 bases map to TRBD2. The CDR3 is made up of 15 amino acids. The germline gives CDR1 SGHNT, CDR2 YENEEA. With 5 bases clipped from V and 8 bases from J, the junction kept 12 bases outside the gene matches. In DNA, the CDR3 is TGTGCCAGCAGCCTCAATGGCGGGAGCGGCGATGAGCAGTTCTTC. This encodes CASSLNGGSGDEQFF.